The 2 T cell receptor beta chains presented below share a single source sample, sequenced in a study of CXCR3-negative and CXCR3-positive naive CD8 T cells (dated by TCRdb to between 2019 and 2020). Sequenced on a NextSeq 550. The Human TCR Profiling Kit (MiLaboratory) was used to prepare UMI-labeled 5' RACE TRB cDNA libraries. TCRdb reprocessed the reads, and each CDR3 protein sequence is entered once, without DNA. The table of this sample itemizes about 22,000 distinct CDR3 sequences. Jointly, the top ten make up around a fifth of the sample. The sample taken for sequencing was memory CD8+ T cells from blood. The cell subset or site tag for this specimen amounts to: conventional CD8+ memory T cells (TMEM), sorted as controls. These receptors were collected from a human donor in good health. Some clones in this sample may be carry-over from other donors' samples.

The chain uses TRBV5-4 and TRBJ2-4; TCRdb picks TRBD1, but there is no DNA to check that call. This CDR3 contains 16 residues. In germline, CDR1 is SGHNT, CDR2 YYREEE (reference sequence). CDR3: CASSELKRGEENIQYF.

J is TRBJ2-2 and V is TRBV7-9; TCRdb gives TRBD1 as the D gene, but with no DNA this cannot be confirmed. This CDR3 comprises 17 residues. CDR1 and CDR2 from the germline V gene are SEHNR and FQNEAQ (reference sequence). This CDR3 is CASSPQLWGANTGELFF. Full variable domain (rest looked up from reference TRBV7-9 and TRBJ2-2): DTGVSQNPRHKITKRGQNVTFRCDPISEHNRLYWYRQTLGQGPEFLTYFQNEAQLEKSRLLSDRFSAERPKGSFSTLEIQRTEQGDSAMYLCASSPQLWGANTGELFFGEGSRLTVL.